The clone carrying this TCR beta chain was detected many times. The data were obtained in a study of T cells in Graves' hyperthyroidism and ophthalmopathy. Study-level background: Specimen type is peripheral blood, collected at initial diagnosis prior to any treatment.

From RNA transcripts, TCR beta CDR3 regions were amplified. The HTBI set primed first-round TCR CDR3 RT-PCR. TCRdb ran MiXCR on the multiplex PCR reads and lists one entry per CDR3 protein. Of approximately 380,000 distinct CDR3 sequences in the sample, roughly 19% were seen once. Participants, patients aged 18 to 65, had newly diagnosed hyperthyroidism with a duration under 2 months. Under 12 ml fresh peripheral blood yielded the PBMCs. V gave up 3 bases and J gave up 7 bases, with 9 bases separating them. CDR1 is MNHNS, CDR2 SASEGT, per germline. This CDR3 comprises 12 residues. The source is a woman between 18 and 30 years old with Graves' hyperthyroidism. Sequenced sample: blood. The chain uses TRBV6-1 and TRBJ1-2; D remains unclear. The CDR3 loop reads CASSDSGIGYTF. In DNA, the CDR3 is TGTGCCAGCAGTGATTCGGGGATTGGCTACACCTTC.